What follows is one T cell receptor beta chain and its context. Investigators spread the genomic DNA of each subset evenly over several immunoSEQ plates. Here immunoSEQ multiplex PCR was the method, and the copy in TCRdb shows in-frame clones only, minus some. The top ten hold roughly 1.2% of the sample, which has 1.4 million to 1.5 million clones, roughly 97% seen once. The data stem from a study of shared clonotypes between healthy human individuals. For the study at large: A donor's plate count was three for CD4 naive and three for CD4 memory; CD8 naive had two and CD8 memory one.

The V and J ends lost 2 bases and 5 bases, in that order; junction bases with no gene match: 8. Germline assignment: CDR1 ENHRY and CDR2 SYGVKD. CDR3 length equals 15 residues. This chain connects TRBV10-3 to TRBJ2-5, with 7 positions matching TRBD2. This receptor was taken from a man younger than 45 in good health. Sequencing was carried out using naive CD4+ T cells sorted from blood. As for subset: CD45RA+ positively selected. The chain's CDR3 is CAISEPQNGGETQYF. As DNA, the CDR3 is TGTGCCATCAGTGAGCCCCAGAACGGGGGGGAGACCCAGTACTTC.